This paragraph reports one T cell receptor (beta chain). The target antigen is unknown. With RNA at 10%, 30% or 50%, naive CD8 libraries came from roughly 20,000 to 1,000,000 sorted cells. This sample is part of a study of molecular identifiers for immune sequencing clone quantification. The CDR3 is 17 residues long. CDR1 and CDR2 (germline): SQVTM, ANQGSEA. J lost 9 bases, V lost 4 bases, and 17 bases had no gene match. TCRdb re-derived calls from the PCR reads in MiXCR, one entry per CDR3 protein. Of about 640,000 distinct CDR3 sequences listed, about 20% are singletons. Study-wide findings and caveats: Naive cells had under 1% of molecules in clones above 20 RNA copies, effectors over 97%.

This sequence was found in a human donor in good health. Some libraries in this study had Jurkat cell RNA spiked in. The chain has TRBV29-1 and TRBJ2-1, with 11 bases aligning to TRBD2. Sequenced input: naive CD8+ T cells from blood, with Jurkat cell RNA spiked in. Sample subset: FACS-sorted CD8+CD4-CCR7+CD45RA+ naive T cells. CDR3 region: CSVVFPLAGGVHGEQFF. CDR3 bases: TGCAGCGTTGTCTTTCCCCTAGCGGGGGGAGTTCATGGTGAGCAGTTCTTC.